The clone carrying this T cell receptor (beta chain) was found a few times. Its antigen remains unidentified. These data belong to a study of cytomegalovirus exposure and HLA in healthy donors. The primer mix had 60 Vbeta and 13 Jbeta primers. Authors' data handling: Later, an analysis found about 80 million unique TCR beta chains, and 9.5 million to 12 million of these were shared. Assay used: immunoSEQ multiplex PCR; TCRdb lists only in-frame clones, some missing. D and trimming were read from the DNA, whereas the V and J calls and clone size are those reported in that table. The sample includes approximately 290,000 clones, over 70% of them seen just once. Findings and caveats of the study: A later analysis by the authors found several of the most significant clusters apparently linked to common viral pathogens.

CDR1 and CDR2 (germline): PRHDT, FYEKMQ (reference sequence). The germline V and J ends were trimmed by 5 bases and 5 bases, with 12 bases remaining between them. CDR3 length equals 14 residues. The source is a girl aged 2-15 years in good health and CMV-seronegative. The sequencing input was PBMCs. The chain carries TRBV13 and TRBJ2-2; D is possibly TRBD2 (6 bases). The CDR3, as DNA: TGTGCCAGCAGCCCTCCCCGGGGGACCGGGGAGCTGTTTTTT. Its translation: CASSPPRGTGELFF.